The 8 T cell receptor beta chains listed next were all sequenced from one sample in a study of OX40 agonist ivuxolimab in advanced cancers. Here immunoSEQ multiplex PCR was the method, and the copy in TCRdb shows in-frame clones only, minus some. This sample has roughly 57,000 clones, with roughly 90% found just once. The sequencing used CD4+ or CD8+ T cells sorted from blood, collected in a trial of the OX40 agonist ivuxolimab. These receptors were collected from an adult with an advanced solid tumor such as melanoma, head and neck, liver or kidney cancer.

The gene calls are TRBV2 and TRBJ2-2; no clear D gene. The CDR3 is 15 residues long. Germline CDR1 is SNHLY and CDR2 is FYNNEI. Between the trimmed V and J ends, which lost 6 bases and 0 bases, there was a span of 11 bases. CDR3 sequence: CASRGRVTNTGELFF. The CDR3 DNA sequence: TGTGCCAGCAGAGGTAGGGTAACGAACACCGGGGAGCTGTTTTTT. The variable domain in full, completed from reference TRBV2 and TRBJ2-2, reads EPEVTQTPSHQVTQMGQEVILRCVPISNHLYFYWYRQILGQKVEFLVSFYNNEISEKSEIFDDQFSVERPDGSNFTLKIRSTKLEDSAMYFCASRGRVTNTGELFFGEGSRLTVL.

DNA for the CDR3: TGTGCCAGCAGCAAAACAGGACAGGGGGTGGCCCCCTACGAGCAGTACTTC. As protein: CASSKTGQGVAPYEQYF. The chain employs TRBV21-1 and TRBJ2-7; TRBD1, the D gene given by the table, was not confirmed from the DNA. TRBV21-1 is a documented pseudogene. CDR3 length equals 17 residues.

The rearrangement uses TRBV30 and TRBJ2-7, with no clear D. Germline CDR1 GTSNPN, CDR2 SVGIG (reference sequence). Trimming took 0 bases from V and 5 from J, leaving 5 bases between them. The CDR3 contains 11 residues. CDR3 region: CAWSVLHEQYF. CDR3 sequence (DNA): TGTGCCTGGAGTGTACTCCACGAGCAGTACTTC. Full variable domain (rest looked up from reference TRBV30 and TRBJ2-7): SQTIHQWPATLVQPVGSPLSLECTVEGTSNPNLYWYRQAAGRGLQLLFYSVGIGQISSEVPQNLSASRPQDRQFILSSKKLLLSDSGFYLCAWSVLHEQYFGPGTRLTVT.

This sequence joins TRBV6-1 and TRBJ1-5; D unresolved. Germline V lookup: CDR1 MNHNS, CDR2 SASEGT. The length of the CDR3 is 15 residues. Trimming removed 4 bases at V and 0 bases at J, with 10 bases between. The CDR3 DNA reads TGTGCCAGCAGTGGTGCACAGTATAGCAATCAGCCCCAGCATTTT. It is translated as CASSGAQYSNQPQHF.

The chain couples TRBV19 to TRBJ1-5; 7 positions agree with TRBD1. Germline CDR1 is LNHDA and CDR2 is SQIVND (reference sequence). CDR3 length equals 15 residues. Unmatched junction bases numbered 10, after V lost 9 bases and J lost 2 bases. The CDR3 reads CASRKDQGGNQPQHF. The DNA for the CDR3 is TGTGCCAGCCGTAAGGATCAGGGGGGCAATCAGCCCCAGCATTTT. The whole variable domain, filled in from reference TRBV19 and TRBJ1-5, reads DGGITQSPKYLFRKEGQNVTLSCEQNLNHDAMYWYRQDPGQGLRLIYYSQIVNDFQKGDIAEGYSVSREKKESFPLTVTSAQKNPTAFYLCASRKDQGGNQPQHFGDGTRLSIL.

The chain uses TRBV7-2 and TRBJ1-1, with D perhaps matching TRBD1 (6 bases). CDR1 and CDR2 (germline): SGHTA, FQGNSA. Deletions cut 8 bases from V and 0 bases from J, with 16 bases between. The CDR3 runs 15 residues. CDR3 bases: TGTGCCAGCCGCCTACAGGGTCGATTGAACACTGAAGCTTTCTTT. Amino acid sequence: CASRLQGRLNTEAFF.

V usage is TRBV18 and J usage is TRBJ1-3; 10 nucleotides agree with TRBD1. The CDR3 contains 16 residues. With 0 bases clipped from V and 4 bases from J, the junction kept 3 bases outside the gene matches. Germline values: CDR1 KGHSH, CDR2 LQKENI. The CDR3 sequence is CASSPPGQGIGNTIYF. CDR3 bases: TGTGCCAGCTCACCACCGGGACAGGGGATCGGAAACACCATATATTTT.

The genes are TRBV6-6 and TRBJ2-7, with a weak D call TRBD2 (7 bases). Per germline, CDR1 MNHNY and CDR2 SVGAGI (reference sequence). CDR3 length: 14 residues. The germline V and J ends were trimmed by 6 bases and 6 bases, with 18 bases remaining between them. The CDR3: CASRERGGRSEQYF. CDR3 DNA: TGTGCCAGCAGGGAGAGGGGGGGCAGGTCCGAGCAGTACTTC.